Only a few counts were recorded for the clone carrying this TCR beta chain. The CDR3 contains 16 residues. Between the trimmed V and J ends, which lost 3 bases and 5 bases, there was a span of 19 bases. In germline, CDR1 is ENHRY, CDR2 SYGVKD. TCRdb re-called the RT-PCR reads through MiXCR, storing one row per CDR3 protein. This sample yields about 480,000 distinct CDR3 sequences, of which 9.5% to 13% are seen a single time; approximately 12% belongs to the top ten. This entry comes from a study of response to subunit inactivated influenza vaccine. The receptor's source is a man aged 50-60 years who received an inactivated influenza vaccine. The source material was PBMCs from blood, sampled roughly 48 days after vaccination. The chain joins TRBV10-3 to TRBJ1-1; D gene uncertain. In nucleotides, the CDR3 is TGTGCCATCAGTGAAGACGATGTCTGGGTCGGGACTGAAGCTTTCTTT. It encodes CAISEDDVWVGTEAFF.